This entry lists 9 T cell receptor beta chains sequenced from one sample in a study of control samples from healthy donors and cancer patients. Clones were sequenced by immunoSEQ multiplex PCR, and TCRdb holds only the in-frame ones, with some missing. The sample has 75,000 to 90,000 clones; 89% are singletons. The sequenced sample consisted of PBMCs. The source is a woman aged 45-65 years with colorectal cancer.

This chain uses TRBV28 with TRBJ1-5; D is possibly TRBD1 (5 bases). Trimming cost V 6 bases and J 5 bases, with 17 bases left between them. Germline V gene sequence: CDR1 MDHEN, CDR2 SYDVKM. This CDR3 comprises 15 residues. The CDR3 sequence: CASSRLDRDYQPQHF. In DNA form, the CDR3 reads TGTGCCAGCAGCCGACTCGACAGAGATTATCAGCCCCAGCATTTT.

V is TRBV10-3 and J is TRBJ2-3; a possible D gene is TRBD1 (5 bases). Germline loops: CDR1 ENHRY, CDR2 SYGVKD. With 3 bases removed from V and 3 bases from J, the gap between germline ends came to 10 bases. The CDR3 is 14 amino acids. DNA of the CDR3: TGTGCCATCAGTGATCTCCAGGGTACAGATACGCAGTATTTT. Its translation is CAISDLQGTDTQYF.

The chain joins TRBV5-6 to TRBJ2-3; 8 positions match TRBD1. V trimming: 6 bases; J trimming: 6 bases; junction bases outside the gene matches: 15. The CDR3 contains 16 residues. Germline V lookup: CDR1 SGHDT, CDR2 YYEEEE. The CDR3 region is CASKIELAGGEDTQYF. The CDR3 DNA sequence: TGTGCCAGCAAAATCGAGCTGGCAGGGGGCGAGGATACGCAGTATTTT.

The chain employs TRBV10-3 and TRBJ2-7; D not certain. Germline V gene data show CDR1 as ENHRY and CDR2 as SYGVKD. The V end lost 2 bases, the J end lost 2 bases, and 4 bases lay between the germline ends. CDR3 length: 12 residues. The CDR3 is CAISETAYEQYV. The CDR3 DNA reads TGTGCCATCAGTGAGACAGCCTACGAGCAGTACGTC.

This clone was seen a handful of times. V and J are TRBV2 and TRBJ1-2, with TRBD1 as a possible D gene (5 bases). Germline lookup yields CDR1 SNHLY and CDR2 FYNNEI. Trimming cost V 8 bases and J 4 bases, with 14 bases left between them. CDR3 size: 13 residues. Here the CDR3 DNA reads TGTGCCAGCCGTGGGGACGTACTCTATGGCTACACCTTC. It codes for CASRGDVLYGYTF.

V usage is TRBV14 and J usage is TRBJ2-3, with 15 positions matching TRBD2. This CDR3 region has 15 residues. V shed 3 bases and J 11 bases; nucleotides not matched to a gene: 6. CDR1 SGHDN and CDR2 FVKESK come from the germline V gene. The CDR3: CASSQLGLAGGMQYF. CDR3 nucleotides: TGTGCCAGCAGCCAGCTGGGACTAGCGGGGGGAATGCAGTATTTT.

The rearrangement joins TRBV6-2 or TRBV6-3 to TRBJ1-5; the match to TRBD1 covers 12 bases. The junction had 4 bases not matched to a gene; V was cut back by 2 bases and J by 5 bases. From germline, CDR1 is MNHEY and CDR2 SVGEGT. The CDR3 has 16 amino acids. The DNA of the CDR3 is TGTGCCAGCAGTTACCCGGGACAGGGGGCGTATCAGCCCCAGCATTTT. It is translated as CASSYPGQGAYQPQHF.

This chain links TRBV6-1 with TRBJ1-5; D remains ambiguous. Germline V gene lookup returns CDR1 MNHNS and CDR2 SASEGT. The CDR3 spans 16 residues. The V gene lost 0 bases and the J gene lost 3 bases, with 12 bases spanning the gap. In nucleotides, the CDR3 is TGTGCCAGCAGTGAAGCCGGAGCGAGCAACAATCAGCCCCAGCATTTT. Its translation: CASSEAGASNNQPQHF.

By sample fraction, this clone is medium-sized. CDR3 in amino acids: CASSRRLATNYGYTF. The CDR3 DNA follows: TGTGCCAGCAGTCGACGGCTCGCGACTAACTATGGCTACACCTTC. The chain couples TRBV7-8 to TRBJ1-2; D remains ambiguous. CDR3 length: 15 amino acids. The germline gives CDR1 SGHVS, CDR2 FQNEAQ. V was shortened by 6 bases and J by 0 bases, with 14 bases between the two germline ends.